This is a list of T cell receptor beta chains from one sample in a study of cytomegalovirus exposure and HLA in healthy donors. Here immunoSEQ multiplex PCR was the method, and the copy in TCRdb shows in-frame clones only, minus some. The sample's table shows roughly 57,000 clones. Sequenced: PBMCs. The receptor source for this set is a woman in her thirties in good health and CMV-seropositive. Both conserved end residues are part of each CDR3.

TRBV29-1	TRBJ2-2	CSVGRTGGTGELFF
TRBV5-1	TRBJ1-2	CASSLGGTGPYGYTF
TRBV10-1	TRBJ2-3	CASSDGTVTDTQYF
TRBV6-5	TRBJ1-1	CASSQRRETEAFF
TRBV18	TRBJ1-6	CASSPSGAGGDSPLHF
TRBV4-1	TRBJ1-5	CASSQDYSPDQPQHF
TRBV5-1	TRBJ1-6	CASSPGQGDSPLHF
TRBV15	TRBJ2-3	CATSRDGTGVDTQYF
TRBV29-1	TRBJ2-7	CSVLSGGGYEQYF
TRBV6-5	TRBJ2-1	CASSPRTALNEQFF
TRBV30	TRBJ2-6	CAWDTGTDYSGANVLTF
TRBV11-2	TRBJ2-1	CASSHPIAGGTGEQFF
TRBV11-2	TRBJ1-2	CASSLPWRGPAGYGYTF
TRBV9	TRBJ2-7	CASSVGDIDYEQYF
TRBV27	TRBJ2-3	CASSFLREDTQYF
TRBV9	TRBJ1-1	CASSPKWAGHDENTEAFF
TRBV9	TRBJ2-7	CASSGRDSVYSYEQYF
TRBV5-1	TRBJ2-6	CASSLDSPYPGANVLTF
TRBV6-1	TRBJ2-5	CASSEGLYQETQYF
TRBV13	TRBJ2-3	CASSSPGQGGDTQYF
TRBV25-1	TRBJ1-4	CASPRSGGEKLFF
TRBV28	TRBJ1-5	CASYPSSRGSQPQHF
TRBV15	TRBJ1-5	CATSRERESNQPQHF
TRBV5-6	TRBJ1-2	CASSLSTTRAYDYTF
TRBV16	TRBJ2-7	CASSQSGQTYEQYF
TRBV30	TRBJ1-5	CAWGGATNNQPQHF
TRBV4-1	TRBJ2-7	CASSQETGFYEQYF
TRBV28	TRBJ2-7	CASRRQGIGYEQYF
TRBV6-5	TRBJ1-4	CASRGYRGRVEKLFF
TRBV6-1	TRBJ1-5	CASSGTGNQPQHF
TRBV5-1	TRBJ1-1	CASSWGQGRGTEAFF
TRBV29-1	TRBJ2-7	CSVERLAGSEQYF